This T cell receptor (beta chain) was sequenced during a study of glioma-infiltrating T cells. Amplification of TCR alpha and beta CDR3 regions from RNA used iRepertoire nested multiplex PCR. TCRdb re-called the multiplex PCR reads through MiXCR, storing one row per CDR3 protein. Altogether approximately 190,000 distinct CDR3 sequences are present, 32% being singletons, with the ten largest covering 20% to 25%. The CDR3 extends over 14 amino acids. Germline CDR1 is MNHNS and CDR2 is SASEGT. V was pared by 5 bases and J by 2 bases, with 12 bases between. This clonotype showed up many times. The sequenced sample was glioma tissue, nonneoplastic brain tissue, or PBMCs (not recorded which). This rearrangement joins TRBV6-1 to TRBJ1-2; a weak D match, TRBD1 (5 bases). The receptor comes from a human donor with low-grade glioma or glioblastoma, undergoing nonglioma brain surgery, or in good health (not recorded which). The CDR3 DNA is TGTGCCAGCAGTCAAACGGCAGGGAACTATGGCTACACCTTC. This codes for CASSQTAGNYGYTF.